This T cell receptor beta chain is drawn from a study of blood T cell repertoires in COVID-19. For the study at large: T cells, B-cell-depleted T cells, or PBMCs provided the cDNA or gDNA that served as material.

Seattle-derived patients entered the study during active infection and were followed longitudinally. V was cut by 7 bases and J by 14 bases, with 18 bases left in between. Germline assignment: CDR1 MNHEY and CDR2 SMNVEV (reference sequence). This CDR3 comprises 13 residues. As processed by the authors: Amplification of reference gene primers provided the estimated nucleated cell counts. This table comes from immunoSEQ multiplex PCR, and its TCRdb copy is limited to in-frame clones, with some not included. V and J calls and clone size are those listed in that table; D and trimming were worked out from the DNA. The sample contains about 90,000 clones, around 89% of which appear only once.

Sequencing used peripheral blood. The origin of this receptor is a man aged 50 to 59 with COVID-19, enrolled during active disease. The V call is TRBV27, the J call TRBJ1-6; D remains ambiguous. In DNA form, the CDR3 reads TGTGCCAGCACCACCCCCCCGGGTTGGGCCCTCCACTTT. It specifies CASTTPPGWALHF.